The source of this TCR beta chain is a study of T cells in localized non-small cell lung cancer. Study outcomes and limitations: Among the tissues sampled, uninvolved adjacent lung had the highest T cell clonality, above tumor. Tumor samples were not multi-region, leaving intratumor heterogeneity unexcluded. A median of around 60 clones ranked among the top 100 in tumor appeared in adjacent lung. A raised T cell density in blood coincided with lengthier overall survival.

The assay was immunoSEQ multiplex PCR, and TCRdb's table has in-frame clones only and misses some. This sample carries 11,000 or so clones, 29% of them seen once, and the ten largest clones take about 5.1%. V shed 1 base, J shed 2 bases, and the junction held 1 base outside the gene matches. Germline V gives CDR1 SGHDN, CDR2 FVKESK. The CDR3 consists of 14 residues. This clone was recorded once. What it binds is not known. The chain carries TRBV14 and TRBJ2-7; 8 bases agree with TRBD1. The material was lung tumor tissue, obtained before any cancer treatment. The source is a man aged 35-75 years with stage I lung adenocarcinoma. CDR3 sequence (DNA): TGTGCCAGCAGCCAAGGGGACAGGACCTACGAGCAGTACTTC. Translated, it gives CASSQGDRTYEQYF.